The rows below give T cell receptor beta chains drawn from one sample of a study of T cell responses to AZD1222 COVID-19 vaccine. Data came from immunoSEQ multiplex PCR; TCRdb stores just in-frame clones and leaves some out. The data contain some 71,000 clones, roughly 84% of them singletons. Here the sequenced sample was peripheral blood, taken on day 0 of AZD1222 vaccination. These receptors originate from an adult in good health. The CDR3 runs from the conserved cysteine through the conserved F or W. The D gene is left open where the match is weak. Not every row has a clone size; where given, it reads once, few, many or a size class.

V gene	J gene	D gene	clone size	CDR3 DNA	CDR3 protein
TRBV27	TRBJ2-4	NA	NA	TGTGCCAGCCACACTTACTCGAGGGGGGGCAAAAACATTCAGTACTTC	CASHTYSRGGKNIQYF
TRBV11-1	TRBJ1-2	NA	once	TGTGCCAGCGCCCCCGGGGTCGCCGGGGCGAACTATGGCTACACCTTC	CASAPGVAGANYGYTF
TRBV13	TRBJ2-7	NA	NA	TGTGCCAGCAGCTTAGGTCGCACAGACTACGAGCAGTACTTC	CASSLGRTDYEQYF
TRBV5-6	TRBJ1-6	NA	NA	TGTGCCAGCAGCTTGGTGGACAGTAATTCACCCCTCCACTTT	CASSLVDSNSPLHF
TRBV6-4	TRBJ2-5	TRBD2	few	TGTGCCAGCAGCCCCGGGGCTAGCGGGACCCAGTACTTC	CASSPGASGTQYF
TRBV7-2	TRBJ2-7	NA	once	TGTGCCAGCAGCTTAGGTAGCGGCCGCGAGCAGTACTTC	CASSLGSGREQYF
TRBV7-2	TRBJ1-6	NA	NA	TGTGCCAGCAGCTTGACAGCTAATTCACCCCTCCACTTT	CASSLTANSPLHF
TRBV4-2	TRBJ1-6	NA	NA	TGTGCCAGCAGCCAAGAGCGGGGACGGGATAATTCACCCCTCCACTTT	CASSQERGRDNSPLHF
TRBV13	TRBJ2-7	TRBD1	NA	TGTGCCAGCAGCTCCACAGGGGGCTACGAGCAGTACTTC	CASSSTGGYEQYF
TRBV19	TRBJ1-2	TRBD1	NA	TGTGCCAGTAGTCTCCTAGGGACAGTTGGCTATGGCTACACCTTC	CASSLLGTVGYGYTF
TRBV6-1	TRBJ2-4	NA	NA	TGTGCCAGCAGTGAACTCGGGGAATGGGGAAAAAACATTCAGTACTTC	CASSELGEWGKNIQYF
TRBV19	TRBJ1-1	TRBD1	medium-sized	TGTGCCAGTAGACCCCGGGACAGGGGAATGATGAACACTGAAGCTTTCTTT	CASRPRDRGMMNTEAFF
TRBV2	TRBJ2-1	TRBD2	NA	TGTGCCAGCAGTGTAGGGCTAGCGGGGGGGCAAAATGAGCAGTTCTTC	CASSVGLAGGQNEQFF
TRBV28	TRBJ2-3	NA	once	TGTGCCAGCAGTAACCCCGGGCGGCGTTCGGAGTATTTT	CASSNPGRRSEYF
TRBV27	TRBJ2-7	TRBD2	NA	TGTGCCAGCAGTCCCTTAGCGGGGGGCTACGAGCAGTACTTC	CASSPLAGGYEQYF
TRBV7-8	TRBJ2-2	NA	NA	TGTGCCAGCAGCTTAGCCGACAGGAACACCGGGGAGCTGTTTTTT	CASSLADRNTGELFF
TRBV6-5	TRBJ1-3	TRBD1	NA	TGTGCCAGCAGTTACTCAGACAGGGCGTCGGACACCATATATTTT	CASSYSDRASDTIYF
TRBV27	TRBJ1-1	NA	NA	TGTGCCAGCAGTTTAATGGGGGGAACTAACACTGAAGCTTTCTTT	CASSLMGGTNTEAFF
TRBV11-1	TRBJ2-5	NA	NA	TGTGCCAGCAGCTTAGGGGGGACGGTCCAAGAGACCCAGTACTTC	CASSLGGTVQETQYF
TRBV29-1	TRBJ1-1	NA	NA	TGCAGCGTTGGAAAGGGCACTTCTGCTTTCTTT	CSVGKGTSAFF
TRBV7-9	TRBJ2-1	NA	NA	TGTGCCAGCAGCTTAGGTTACGGTGAGCAGTTCTTC	CASSLGYGEQFF
TRBV15	TRBJ2-7	TRBD1	NA	TGTGCCACCAGCCCAGGGGGTTTGGGGTCCGAGCAGTACTTC	CATSPGGLGSEQYF
TRBV30	TRBJ1-3	NA	NA	TGTGCCTGGAGTAGACGTGAGTCTGGAAACACCATATATTTT	CAWSRRESGNTIYF